These 4 T cell receptor beta chains originate from one sample sequenced in a study of T-cell memory formation after mild COVID-19. Using its own MiXCR run on the 5' RACE reads, TCRdb lists one record per CDR3 protein. The repertoire holds roughly 100,000 distinct CDR3 sequences, with about an eighth as singletons. The sample was PBMCs or a T cell subset sorted from them (not recorded which). These receptors all stem from an adult woman who had mild COVID-19 (a few samples of this study predate the infection). Cell type and time point are not known.

The chain employs TRBV7-9 and TRBJ2-3; 8 bases fit TRBD2. Germline CDR1 and CDR2: SEHNR and FQNEAQ (reference sequence). V shed 5 bases, J shed 1 base, and the junction held 5 bases outside the gene matches. This CDR3 contains 15 residues. The CDR3 DNA is TGTGCCAGCAGCATGCCACTAGCGGGCACAGATACGCAGTATTTT. Translated: CASSMPLAGTDTQYF.

This chain joins TRBV27 and TRBJ2-7, with a tentative D call TRBD2 (5 bases). Germline-derived CDR1 and CDR2 are MNHEY and SMNVEV (reference sequence). The CDR3 extends over 13 amino acids. V lost 3 bases to trimming and J lost 0 bases, with 6 bases between them. The CDR3 nucleotides read TGTGCCAGCAGTTTGAGGGCCTCCTACGAGCAGTACTTC. It specifies CASSLRASYEQYF.

The gene calls are TRBV20-1 and TRBJ2-1; D is perhaps TRBD1 (5 bases). The V end was cut by 6 bases, the J end by 5 bases, with 5 bases between. Germline V gene sequence: CDR1 DFQATT, CDR2 SNEGSKA (reference sequence). The CDR3 covers 10 residues. The CDR3 is CSAGDNEQFF. The CDR3 bases are TGCAGTGCAGGGGACAATGAGCAGTTCTTC.

This clonotype has just a few counts. J is TRBJ2-5 and V is TRBV5-1; 9 positions agree with TRBD1. The CDR3 extends over 15 amino acids. Germline CDR1 reads SGHRS; CDR2 reads YFSETQ. V was pared by 0 bases and J by 5 bases, with 5 bases of the junction left unmatched. The CDR3 spells CASSLVTGGVETQYF. As DNA, the CDR3 is TGCGCCAGCAGCTTGGTAACAGGGGGCGTGGAGACCCAGTACTTC.